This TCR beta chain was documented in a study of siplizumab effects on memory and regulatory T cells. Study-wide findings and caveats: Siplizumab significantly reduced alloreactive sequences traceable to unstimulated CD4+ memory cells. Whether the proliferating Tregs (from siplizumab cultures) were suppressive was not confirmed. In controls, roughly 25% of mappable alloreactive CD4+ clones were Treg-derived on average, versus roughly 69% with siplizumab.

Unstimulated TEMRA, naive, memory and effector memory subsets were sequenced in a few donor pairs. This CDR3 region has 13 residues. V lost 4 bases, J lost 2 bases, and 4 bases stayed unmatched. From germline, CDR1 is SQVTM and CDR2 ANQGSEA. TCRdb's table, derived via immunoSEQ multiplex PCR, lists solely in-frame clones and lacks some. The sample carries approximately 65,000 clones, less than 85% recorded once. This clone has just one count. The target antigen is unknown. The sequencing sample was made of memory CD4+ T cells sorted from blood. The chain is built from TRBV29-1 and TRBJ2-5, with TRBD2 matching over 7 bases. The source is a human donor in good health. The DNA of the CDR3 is TGCAGCGTTGTCGGGGAGGGGCAAGAGACCCAGTACTTC. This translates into CSVVGEGQETQYF.